Listed here are 18 T cell receptor beta chains from one sample, sequenced in a study of CD8+ T cells in alopecia areata. TCR sequencing used cDNA made by reverse transcription of extracted RNA. Clones were sequenced by immunoSEQ multiplex PCR, and TCRdb holds only the in-frame ones, with some missing. Among fewer than 200,000 clones, about 60% were seen once, and the ten largest hold approximately 15%. Treatment specified: oral pan-JAK inhibitor, 5-10 mg twice daily. The specimen was CD4+ T cells sorted from blood, collected at week 24, from a patient treated with tofacitinib. The receptors here all came from a human donor with alopecia areata.

The chain has TRBV30 and TRBJ2-3; the match to TRBD2 covers 9 bases. This CDR3 contains 13 residues. CDR1 and CDR2 (germline): GTSNPN, SVGIG (reference sequence). CDR3 in amino acids: CASAAGGRGTQYF. The DNA of the CDR3 is TGTGCGAGCGCAGCGGGGGGCCGTGGGACGCAGTATTTT.

J is TRBJ1-2 and V is TRBV6-1; the match to TRBD1 covers 8 bases. Germline CDR1 and CDR2: MNHNS and SASEGT. This CDR3 has 12 amino acids. J lost 10 bases, V lost 4 bases, and 5 bases had no gene match. The CDR3 DNA reads TGTGCCAGCAGTGGGACAGGGATGATCTACACCTTC. Amino acids: CASSGTGMIYTF.

The chain couples TRBV5-6 to TRBJ2-3, with D maybe TRBD1 (5 bases). Germline CDR1 reads SGHDT; CDR2 reads YYEEEE. There are 15 residues in the CDR3. The V end lost 5 bases, the J end lost 0 bases, and 13 bases lay between the germline ends. Here the CDR3 reads CASSDSAKSTDTQYF. In nucleotides, the CDR3 is TGTGCCAGCAGTGACAGTGCCAAGAGCACAGATACGCAGTATTTT.

The sample holds one count of this clone. A far larger clone lies a single base away; this is likely a read error. The rearrangement uses TRBV7-9 and TRBJ2-5; D remains unclear. The CDR3 totals 11 residues. V gave up 5 bases and J gave up 5 bases, with 6 bases separating them. CDR1 is SEHNR and CDR2 is FQNEAQ in the germline V gene (reference sequence). The CDR3 loop reads CASSMGETQYF. The CDR3 bases are TGTGCCAGCAGCATGGGTGAGACCCAGTACTTC.

The CDR3 loop reads CASGQGTGANVLTF. The CDR3 DNA reads as TGCGCCAGTGGACAGGGGACTGGGGCCAACGTCCTGACTTTC. The gene calls are TRBV5-1 and TRBJ2-6; TRBD1 matches 9 bases. Trimming took 8 bases from V and 2 from J; bases not matched to a gene: 2. This CDR3 is 14 amino acids long. Germline V gene lookup returns CDR1 SGHRS and CDR2 YFSETQ.

This sequence joins TRBV30 and TRBJ1-4, with 7 bases identical to TRBD1. V lost 6 bases and J lost 5; bases outside the gene matches: 9. The germline V gene has CDR1 GTSNPN and CDR2 SVGIG (reference sequence). CDR3 length: 14 residues. This CDR3 reads CACSSGTANEKLFF. The CDR3 DNA reads TGTGCCTGCTCGTCCGGGACAGCGAATGAAAAACTGTTTTTT.

This clone was observed a single time. The J gene is TRBJ2-3, the V gene TRBV7-2, with TRBD2 matching over 9 bases. CDR1 and CDR2 from the germline V gene are SGHTA and FQGNSA. J lost 7 bases, V lost 3 bases, and 14 bases had no gene match. CDR3 length: 17 residues. This CDR3 is CASSFTAGGTKIYTQYF. DNA for the CDR3: TGTGCCAGCAGCTTCACGGCGGGGGGGACAAAAATTTATACGCAGTATTTT.

The V call is TRBV29-1, the J call TRBJ2-5, with D possibly TRBD1 on 5 matching bases. V was trimmed by 5 bases and J by 5 bases, leaving 18 bases between them. Germline CDR1 SQVTM, CDR2 ANQGSEA. The CDR3 length is 14 residues. The CDR3 protein is CSVWAGLRRETQYF. CDR3 DNA: TGCAGCGTTTGGGCAGGGTTGCGGCGGGAGACCCAGTACTTC.

The chain joins TRBV2 to TRBJ2-7; D is perhaps TRBD1 (5 bases). V was trimmed by 2 bases and J by 5 bases, leaving 10 bases between them. Germline V gene sequence: CDR1 SNHLY, CDR2 FYNNEI. The CDR3 extends over 13 amino acids. CDR3 loop: CASSEQGGDEQYF. CDR3 bases: TGTGCCAGCAGTGAACAGGGTGGCGACGAGCAGTACTTC.

The rearrangement joins TRBV30 to TRBJ2-5; 10 bases align to TRBD2. V was clipped by 4 bases and J by 7 bases; unmatched bases: 12. The CDR3 loop spans 15 amino acids. Germline V gene sequence: CDR1 GTSNPN, CDR2 SVGIG (reference sequence). The CDR3 sequence is CAWKRTSGYPVTQYF. The CDR3, as DNA: TGTGCCTGGAAGAGGACTAGCGGATATCCAGTGACCCAGTACTTC.

As DNA, the CDR3 is TGTGCCAGCAGTTTTCAGGGGCGCTCCTACGAGCAGTACTTC. Translated: CASSFQGRSYEQYF. This chain connects TRBV27 to TRBJ2-7, with D tentatively TRBD1 (6 bases). The CDR3 extends over 14 amino acids. Trimming cost V 3 bases and J 0 bases, with 9 bases left between them. Germline-derived CDR1 and CDR2 are MNHEY and SMNVEV (reference sequence).

The chain has TRBV6-5 and TRBJ1-1; D unresolved. Trimming removed 6 bases at V and 0 bases at J, with 11 bases between. The CDR3 has 14 amino acids. Germline assignment: CDR1 MNHEY and CDR2 SVGAGI. The CDR3 sequence is CASRLNLLNTEAFF. CDR3 nucleotide sequence: TGTGCCAGCAGGTTGAATTTACTGAACACTGAAGCTTTCTTT.

The chain is built from TRBV11-2 and TRBJ2-5; 7 bases line up with TRBD1. CDR1 SGHAT and CDR2 FQNNGV come from the germline V gene. Germline trimming cut 1 base from V and 6 bases from J; bases unmatched to any gene: 8. This CDR3 contains 15 residues. CDR3 DNA: TGTGCCAGCAGCTTAGGGCCAGGGGGTGGAAAGACCCAGTACTTC. The encoded protein is CASSLGPGGGKTQYF. Full variable domain (remainder filled in from reference TRBV11-2 and TRBJ2-5): EAGVAQSPRYKIIEKRQSVAFWCNPISGHATLYWYQQILGQGPKLLIQFQNNGVVDDSQLPKDRFSAERLKGVDSTLKIQPAKLEDSAVYLCASSLGPGGGKTQYFGPGTRLLVL.

This sequence joins TRBV30 and TRBJ2-7; TRBD1 matches at 12 bases. Germline values: CDR1 GTSNPN, CDR2 SVGIG (reference sequence). J gave up 3 bases and V 7 bases, and 13 bases lay outside the gene matches. CDR3 length: 16 amino acids. The CDR3 nucleotides are TGTGCCTCCCACCGGAGCCGGGACAGGGGGCTCTACGAGCAGTACTTC. Translation: CASHRSRDRGLYEQYF.

This clone has just a few counts. The rearrangement links TRBV5-4 to TRBJ2-3; 10 nucleotides align to TRBD1. With 9 bases clipped from V and 4 bases from J, the junction kept 11 bases outside the gene matches. This CDR3 has 15 residues. The germline gives CDR1 SGHNT, CDR2 YYREEE (reference sequence). The DNA for the CDR3 is TGTGCCACCCTCCGGGACAGGGGAAGCGCAGATACGCAGTATTTT. It yields the protein CATLRDRGSADTQYF.

V and J are TRBV7-7 and TRBJ1-2; D is possibly TRBD1 (6 bases). Trimming stripped 11 bases from V and 4 bases from J, with 29 bases between. This CDR3 is 17 amino acids long. CDR1 SSHAT and CDR2 FNYEAQ come from the germline V gene (reference sequence). The CDR3 sequence is CAPGKKIDRPGRYGYTF. DNA for the CDR3: TGTGCCCCAGGTAAGAAAATAGACAGGCCGGGACGCTATGGCTACACCTTC.

This chain connects TRBV2 to TRBJ2-7, with no clear D. The V end was cut by 8 bases, the J end by 6 bases, with 17 bases between. Looked up from germline, CDR1 is SNHLY and CDR2 is FYNNEI. The CDR3 is 13 residues long. The CDR3 DNA is TGTGCCAGCCGCTGGGCAGCAGAAATCGAGCAGTACTTC. The encoded protein is CASRWAAEIEQYF. The whole variable domain, filled in from reference TRBV2 and TRBJ2-7, reads EPEVTQTPSHQVTQMGQEVILRCVPISNHLYFYWYRQILGQKVEFLVSFYNNEISEKSEIFDDQFSVERPDGSNFTLKIRSTKLEDSAMYFCASRWAAEIEQYFGPGTRLTVT.

The chain joins TRBV30 to TRBJ1-1; D is unclear. CDR3 length equals 13 residues. Trimming left V 3 bases short and J 0 bases short, with 8 bases between. The V gene's germline CDR1 is GTSNPN and CDR2 SVGIG (reference sequence). Written as DNA, the CDR3 is TGTGCCTGGAGCGTGGGGATGAACACTGAAGCTTTCTTT. Protein product: CAWSVGMNTEAFF.